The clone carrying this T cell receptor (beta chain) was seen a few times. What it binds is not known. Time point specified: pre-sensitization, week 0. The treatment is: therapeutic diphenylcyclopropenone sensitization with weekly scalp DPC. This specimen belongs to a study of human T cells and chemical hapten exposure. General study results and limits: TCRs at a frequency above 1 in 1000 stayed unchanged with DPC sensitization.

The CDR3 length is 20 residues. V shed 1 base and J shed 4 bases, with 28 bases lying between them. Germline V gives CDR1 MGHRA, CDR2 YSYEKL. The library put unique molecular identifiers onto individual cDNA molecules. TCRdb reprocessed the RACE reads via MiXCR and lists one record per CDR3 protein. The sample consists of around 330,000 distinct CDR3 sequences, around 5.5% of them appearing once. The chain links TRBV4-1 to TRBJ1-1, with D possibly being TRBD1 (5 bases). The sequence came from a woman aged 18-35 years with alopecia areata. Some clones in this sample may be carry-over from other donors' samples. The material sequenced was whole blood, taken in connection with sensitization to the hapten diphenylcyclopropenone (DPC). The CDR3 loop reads CASSQADSYQGSGGRTEAFF. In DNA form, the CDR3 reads TGCGCCAGCAGCCAAGCGGATTCATATCAGGGTTCCGGGGGTCGCACTGAAGCTTTCTTT.